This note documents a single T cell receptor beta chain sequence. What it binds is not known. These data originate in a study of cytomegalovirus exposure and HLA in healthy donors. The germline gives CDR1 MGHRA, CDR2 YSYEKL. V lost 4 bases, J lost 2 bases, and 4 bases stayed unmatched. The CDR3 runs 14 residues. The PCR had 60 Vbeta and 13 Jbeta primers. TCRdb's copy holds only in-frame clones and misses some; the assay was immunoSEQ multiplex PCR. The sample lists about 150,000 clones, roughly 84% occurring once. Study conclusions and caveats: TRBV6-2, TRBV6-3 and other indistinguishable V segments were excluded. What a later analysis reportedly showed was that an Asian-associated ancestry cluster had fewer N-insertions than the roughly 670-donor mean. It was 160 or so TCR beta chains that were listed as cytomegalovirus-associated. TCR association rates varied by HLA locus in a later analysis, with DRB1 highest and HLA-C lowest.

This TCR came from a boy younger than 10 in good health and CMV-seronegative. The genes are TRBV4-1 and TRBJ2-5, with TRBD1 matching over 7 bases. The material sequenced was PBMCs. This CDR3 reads CASSPWGQQETQYF. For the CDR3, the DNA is TGCGCCAGCAGCCCGTGGGGACAGCAAGAGACCCAGTACTTC.